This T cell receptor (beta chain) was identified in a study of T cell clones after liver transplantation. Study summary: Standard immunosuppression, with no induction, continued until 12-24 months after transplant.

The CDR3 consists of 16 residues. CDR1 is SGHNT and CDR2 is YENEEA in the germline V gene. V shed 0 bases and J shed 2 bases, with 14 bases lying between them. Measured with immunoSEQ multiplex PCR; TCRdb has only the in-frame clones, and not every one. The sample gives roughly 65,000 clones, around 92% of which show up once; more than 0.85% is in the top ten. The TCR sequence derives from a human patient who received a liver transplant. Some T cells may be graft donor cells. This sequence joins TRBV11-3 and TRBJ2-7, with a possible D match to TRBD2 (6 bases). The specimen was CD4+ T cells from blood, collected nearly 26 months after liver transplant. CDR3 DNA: TGTGCCAGCAGCTTAGATCATGGCGGGACCACCTACGAGCAGTACTTC. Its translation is CASSLDHGGTTYEQYF.